The 11 T cell receptor beta chains below come from one sample, sequenced in a study of tumor and adjacent non-tumor tissue in lung cancer. The template was RNA from unsorted bulk tissue. Distant lung tissue was collected more than 3 cm away from the tumor edge. A modified ARM-PCR protocol with three rounds of nested PCR amplified TCRbeta. MiXCR, applied by TCRdb to the multiplex PCR reads, yields one record per CDR3 protein. This table holds 110,000 or so distinct CDR3 sequences, 60% to 80% found once. Sequencing was carried out using distant non-tumor lung tissue. The receptors stem from a man between 60 and 75 years old with non-small cell lung cancer.

For this clonotype: A single base separates this from a much larger clone, so it may be a read error. The gene calls are TRBV4-2 and TRBJ1-2; a weak D match, TRBD1 (6 bases). The CDR3 contains 15 residues. Trimming shortened V by 2 bases and J by 2 bases, and 12 bases separated the two germline ends. The germline V gene encodes CDR1 LGHNA and CDR2 YNFKEQ. CDR3: CASSQSIGGNYGYTF. CDR3 in DNA: TGTGCCAGCAGCCAATCGATAGGGGGAAACTATGGCTACACCTTC.

This clonotype was counted ten times or more. The CDR3 is CASSIRTGERGGYTF. The CDR3 DNA follows: TGTGCCAGCAGCATCCGGACAGGGGAGAGGGGAGGCTACACCTTC. The chain has TRBV7-9 and TRBJ1-2, with 9 bases fitting TRBD1. This CDR3 comprises 15 residues. Germline CDR1 reads SEHNR; CDR2 reads FQNEAQ (reference sequence). V trimming: 5 bases; J trimming: 8 bases; junction bases outside the gene matches: 12.

This clonotype came up many times. The CDR3: CASSLALPGRGETQYF. The CDR3 bases are TGCGCCAGCAGCTTGGCCTTACCGGGTCGGGGAGAGACCCAGTACTTC. The chain couples TRBV5-1 to TRBJ2-5; D might be TRBD2 (5 bases). Germline V CDR1 and CDR2: SGHRS, YFSETQ. V dropped 0 bases and J dropped 4 bases, with 16 bases sitting between them. CDR3 size: 16 residues.

The chain carries TRBV6-2 or TRBV6-3 and TRBJ1-2, with D hard to call. Germline CDR1 and CDR2: MNHEY and SVGEGT. V gave up 8 bases and J gave up 5 bases, with 27 bases separating them. The CDR3 length is 17 residues. The CDR3 bases are TGTGCCAGCGGACCGCCTCTGGACCCTCTTGGTCGTTATGGCTACACCTTC. Its protein is CASGPPLDPLGRYGYTF.

On this clonotype: The germline gene is not matched at one end of the junction; a read error may be the cause. The J gene is TRBJ1-1, the V gene TRBV20-1; tentative D call: TRBD1 (6 bases). The CDR3 contains 16 residues. Per germline, CDR1 DFQATT and CDR2 SNEGSKA (reference sequence). CDR3 in DNA: TGCAGTGCTAGGGAACAGGGAAAGAACCTAATCACTGGAGCTTTCTTT. Translation: CSAREQGKNLITGAFF.

Remarks on this clonotype: One junction end disagrees with the germline gene, perhaps due to a read error. The gene calls are TRBV6-6 and TRBJ2-7; TRBD2 agrees at 11 bases. CDR1 MNHNY and CDR2 SVGAGI come from the germline V gene (reference sequence). The CDR3 totals 16 residues. The CDR3 loop reads CVSSYSGSGGAGEQYF. Here the CDR3 DNA reads TGTGTCAGCAGTTACTCCGGTAGCGGGGGGGCTGGAGAGCAGTACTTC.

This clonotype was observed a handful of times. The V and J genes are TRBV6-1 and TRBJ1-5; 8 nucleotides agree with TRBD1. Germline trimming cut 5 bases from V and 0 bases from J; bases unmatched to any gene: 12. CDR1 and CDR2 (germline): MNHNS, SASEGT. This CDR3 is built from 18 residues. In DNA, the CDR3 is TGTGCCAGCAGTAAATATCACAGGGGGGGATATAGCAATCAGCCCCAGCATTTT. This encodes CASSKYHRGGYSNQPQHF.

This clonotype was detected many times. The rearrangement links TRBV29-1 to TRBJ2-7; D perhaps matches TRBD1 (5 bases). V was cut by 6 bases and J by 4 bases, with 16 bases left in between. This CDR3 contains 13 residues. The germline V gene has CDR1 SQVTM and CDR2 ANQGSEA. DNA for the CDR3: TGCAGCGTCCTCTTCCAGGGCCGGTACGAGCAGTACTTC. This translates into CSVLFQGRYEQYF.

The rearrangement links TRBV30 to TRBJ1-1; TRBD1 matches 12 bases. Germline CDR1 GTSNPN, CDR2 SVGIG (reference sequence). Unmatched junction bases numbered 7, after V lost 2 bases and J lost 6 bases. The CDR3 is 15 amino acids. CDR3 nucleotides: TGTGCCTGGAGTCATTCAGGGACAGGGGGCCCTGAAGCTTTCTTT. Protein product: CAWSHSGTGGPEAFF.

The chain joins TRBV11-2 to TRBJ2-3, with TRBD1 matching over 8 bases. The CDR3 is 15 residues long. CDR1 and CDR2 from the germline V gene are SGHAT and FQNNGV. The CDR3, as DNA: TGTACAGGCAGCCAGGGGACAGGTCCAACAGATACGCAGTATTTT. It specifies CTGSQGTGPTDTQYF.

This clonotype occurred many times. The rearrangement links TRBV6-5 to TRBJ2-7; 10 bases match TRBD1. Germline loops: CDR1 MNHEY, CDR2 SVGAGI. CDR3 size: 14 residues. Germline trimming cut 3 bases from V and 7 bases from J; bases unmatched to any gene: 6. The CDR3 bases are TGTGCCAGCAGTTATTCGACAGGGGGCAGGGAGCAGTACTTC. It yields the protein CASSYSTGGREQYF.